Following are 25 T cell receptor beta chains from one sample sequenced in a study of OX40 agonist ivuxolimab in advanced cancers. Profiling relied on immunoSEQ multiplex PCR, and the TCRdb table lists in-frame clones only, not all of them. The data show about 50,000 clones, 79% seen once. Sequenced material: CD4+ or CD8+ T cells sorted from blood, taken in a trial of the OX40 agonist ivuxolimab. The receptors were gathered from an adult with an advanced solid tumor such as melanoma, head and neck, liver or kidney cancer.

The chain has TRBV10-3 and TRBJ2-1, with 10 bases identical to TRBD1. The germline gives CDR1 ENHRY, CDR2 SYGVKD. The CDR3 contains 16 residues. The V and J ends lost 9 bases and 4 bases, in that order; junction bases with no gene match: 12. CDR3 nucleotides: TGTGCCATTAGCCCGGGACAGGGGAGGAAGTACAATGAGCAGTTCTTC. Amino acids: CAISPGQGRKYNEQFF.

This chain uses TRBV5-8 with TRBJ1-3; D is perhaps TRBD1 (6 bases). Germline assignment: CDR1 SGHTS and CDR2 YDEGEE. Trimming stripped 1 base from V and 6 bases from J, with 11 bases between. The CDR3 loop spans 14 amino acids. CDR3 nucleotides: TGTGCCAGCAGCTTGCGGACAGCTTTAAACACCATATATTTT. It yields the protein CASSLRTALNTIYF.

The CDR3 protein is CASSPDVSYEQYF. The CDR3 DNA is TGTGCCAGCAGCCCAGACGTATCCTACGAGCAGTACTTC. The chain uses TRBV6-6 and TRBJ2-7, with D hard to call. Trimming pared 6 bases from V and 1 base from J, leaving 10 bases between. Germline CDR1 is MNHNY and CDR2 is SVGAGI (reference sequence). There are 13 residues in the CDR3.

The chain uses TRBV7-2 and TRBJ2-5; D is uncertain. Germline CDR1 and CDR2: SGHTA and FQGNSA. This CDR3 has 14 amino acids. Trimming took 5 bases from V and 0 from J, leaving 10 bases between them. The CDR3 spells CASSPRRYQETQYF. CDR3 nucleotide sequence: TGTGCCAGCAGCCCCCGTAGGTACCAAGAGACCCAGTACTTC. Combining the CDR3 with reference TRBV7-2 and TRBJ2-5 gives the whole variable domain GAGVSQSPSNKVTEKGKDVELRCDPISGHTALYWYRQSLGQGLEFLIYFQGNSAPDKSGLPSDRFSAERTGGSVSTLTIQRTQQEDSAVYLCASSPRRYQETQYFGPGTRLLVL.

The chain links TRBV9 to TRBJ2-1; 10 bases are shared with TRBD2. Losses at the gene ends were 1 base for V and 4 bases for J; bases not matched to a gene: 2. Germline lookup yields CDR1 SGDLS and CDR2 YYNGEE. The CDR3 runs 15 residues. Here the CDR3 DNA reads TGTGCCAGCAGCGTAACTAGCGGGGCTTACAATGAGCAGTTCTTC. Translation gives CASSVTSGAYNEQFF.

The chain links TRBV18 to TRBJ1-2; possible D gene TRBD1, 6 bases. Trimming pared 2 bases from V and 5 bases from J, leaving 15 bases between. The CDR3 runs to 15 residues. Germline CDR1 is KGHSH and CDR2 is LQKENI. The CDR3 loop reads CASSPYLEGGYGYTF. CDR3 DNA: TGTGCCAGCTCACCATACTTGGAGGGGGGTTATGGCTACACCTTC.

The chain links TRBV7-9 to TRBJ2-5; 7 bases are a match to TRBD1. J lost 1 base, V lost 1 base, and 0 bases had no gene match. This CDR3 contains 14 residues. Per the germline V gene, CDR1 is SEHNR and CDR2 is FQNEAQ (reference sequence). The CDR3 is CASSLGDSQETQYF. Here the CDR3 DNA reads TGTGCCAGCAGCTTAGGGGACAGCCAAGAGACCCAGTACTTC.

This sequence joins TRBV11-2 and TRBJ2-3; maybe TRBD2 (5 bases). Germline values: CDR1 SGHAT, CDR2 FQNNGV. The CDR3 contains 16 residues. V was shortened by 1 base and J by 2 bases, with 13 bases between the two germline ends. The CDR3 is CASSLAGDPDTDTQYF. Written as DNA, the CDR3 is TGTGCCAGCAGCTTAGCCGGGGATCCGGACACAGATACGCAGTATTTT.

This chain connects TRBV19 to TRBJ1-1; perhaps TRBD1 as D (5 bases). The germline CDR1 and CDR2 sequences are LNHDA and SQIVND (reference sequence). V was pared by 5 bases and J by 5 bases, with 15 bases between. The CDR3 is made up of 14 amino acids. CDR3 residues: CASSLGPRATEAFF. The DNA of the CDR3 is TGTGCCAGTAGTTTGGGACCCAGGGCAACTGAAGCTTTCTTT.

This clone was seen just once. The rearrangement uses TRBV27 and TRBJ2-1; no reliable D call. V lost 7 bases to trimming and J lost 15 bases, with 25 bases between them. The length of the CDR3 is 14 residues. Germline loops: CDR1 MNHEY, CDR2 SMNVEV (reference sequence). CDR3 sequence (DNA): TGTGCCAGCACCTCTTCCCCCCCCGGCCCCCACCTGTTCTTC. This sequence encodes CASTSSPPGPHLFF.

The chain couples TRBV7-2 to TRBJ2-5; possible D gene TRBD1, 5 bases. CDR3 size: 14 residues. The V gene's germline CDR1 is SGHTA and CDR2 FQGNSA. Trimming left V 3 bases short and J 2 bases short, with 10 bases between. For the CDR3, the DNA is TGTGCCAGCAGCTTGGGGCCAGGGCAAGAGACCCAGTACTTC. Its translation is CASSLGPGQETQYF.

The rearrangement links TRBV6-5 to TRBJ1-1; no clear D gene. Trimming pared 4 bases from V and 1 base from J, leaving 7 bases between. There are 13 residues in the CDR3. CDR1 MNHEY and CDR2 SVGAGI come from the germline V gene. The CDR3 DNA reads as TGTGCCAGCAGTTTCACAGAGAACACTGAAGCTTTCTTT. This encodes CASSFTENTEAFF.

CDR3: CASSPFSQKSSYEQYF. The CDR3 coding sequence is TGCGCCAGCAGCCCTTTTAGCCAAAAGAGCTCCTACGAGCAGTACTTC. The genes are TRBV5-1 and TRBJ2-7, with D unclear. Trimming took off 4 bases at V and 0 bases at J, with 17 bases between the two ends. This CDR3 has 16 amino acids. From germline, CDR1 is SGHRS and CDR2 YFSETQ.

This clone was seen only once. The J gene is TRBJ2-3, the V gene TRBV6-5; unclear D gene. This CDR3 is 16 amino acids long. Between the trimmed V and J ends, which lost 3 bases and 0 bases, there was a span of 13 bases. Per germline, CDR1 MNHEY and CDR2 SVGAGI. The CDR3 sequence: CASSYGPELSTDTQYF. The CDR3 DNA is TGTGCCAGCAGTTATGGGCCCGAGCTTAGCACAGATACGCAGTATTTT.

This clone has only one observation. The V gene is TRBV2, the J gene TRBJ1-4, with D uncertain. The germline CDR1 and CDR2 sequences are SNHLY and FYNNEI. The CDR3 is made up of 14 amino acids. V was clipped by 6 bases and J by 5 bases, with 13 bases between them. CDR3 in amino acids: CASRPGLENEKLFF. CDR3 nucleotides: TGTGCCAGCAGGCCGGGCCTTGAGAATGAAAAACTGTTTTTT.

The chain joins TRBV5-1 to TRBJ2-3; D is uncertain. CDR3 length: 15 amino acids. The V end was cut by 0 bases, the J end by 0 bases, with 8 bases between. Germline CDR1 and CDR2: SGHRS and YFSETQ. CDR3 sequence: CASSLVADSTDTQYF. CDR3 coding DNA: TGCGCCAGCAGCTTGGTCGCGGATAGCACAGATACGCAGTATTTT.

V and J are TRBV6-1 and TRBJ1-1; no reliable D call. There are 14 residues in the CDR3. Germline loops: CDR1 MNHNS, CDR2 SASEGT. Trimming removed 5 bases at V and 0 bases at J, with 10 bases between. CDR3 DNA sequence: TGTGCCAGCAGTCTCCTCCGCCTGAACACTGAAGCTTTCTTT. Protein sequence: CASSLLRLNTEAFF.

The chain joins TRBV28 to TRBJ1-5, with 7 bases that match TRBD1. This CDR3 has 16 amino acids. With V trimmed by 4 bases and J by 6 bases, 12 bases remained unmatched. Germline assignment: CDR1 MDHEN and CDR2 SYDVKM. The CDR3 here is CASSSVDRELAQPQHF. CDR3 nucleotide sequence: TGTGCCAGCAGTTCCGTAGACAGGGAGTTGGCTCAGCCCCAGCATTTT.

The V gene is TRBV29-1, the J gene TRBJ1-2; D not resolved. Germline V gives CDR1 SQVTM, CDR2 ANQGSEA. The CDR3 is 10 residues long. V dropped 7 bases and J dropped 8 bases, with 11 bases sitting between them. The CDR3 spells CSARGSGYTF. The CDR3 region has the DNA TGCAGCGCTCGAGGCTCCGGCTACACCTTC. Filled out from reference TRBV29-1 and TRBJ1-2, the complete variable domain reads SAVISQKPSRDICQRGTSLTIQCQVDSQVTMMFWYRQQPGQSLTLIATANQGSEATYESGFVIDKFPISRPNLTFSTLTVSNMSPEDSSIYLCSARGSGYTFGSGTRLTVV.

The chain links TRBV19 to TRBJ2-3, with D unclear. The V and J ends lost 6 bases and 0 bases respectively, with 16 bases between them. Germline CDR1 and CDR2: LNHDA and SQIVND (reference sequence). The CDR3 totals 16 residues. This CDR3 reads CASSPSNIISTDTQYF. The CDR3 DNA follows: TGTGCCAGTAGCCCCTCCAACATAATTAGCACAGATACGCAGTATTTT.

The CDR3 coding sequence is TGTGCCAGCCGACTCCGAGCGGGCGGGGAGCTGTTTTTT. It encodes CASRLRAGGELFF. The chain links TRBV6-6 to TRBJ2-2; TRBD2 is a possible D gene (6 bases). V was cut by 8 bases and J by 7 bases, with 14 bases left in between. This CDR3 has 13 residues. Germline assignment: CDR1 MNHNY and CDR2 SVGAGI (reference sequence).

This chain joins TRBV7-6 and TRBJ2-7, with 9 bases identical to TRBD1. Trimming took 4 bases from V and 5 from J; bases not matched to a gene: 3. The CDR3 is made up of 13 amino acids. CDR1 and CDR2 from the germline V gene are SGHVS and FNYEAQ. CDR3 coding DNA: TGTGCCAGCAGCTCGTACAGGGGGCACGAGCAGTACTTC. It is translated as CASSSYRGHEQYF.

This chain uses TRBV29-1 with TRBJ2-3; 10 bases are a match to TRBD1. CDR3 length: 15 amino acids. Unmatched junction bases numbered 10, after V lost 6 bases and J lost 4 bases. Germline V gene data show CDR1 as SQVTM and CDR2 as ANQGSEA. The CDR3 reads CSVSGTGVSADTQYF. The CDR3 DNA sequence: TGCAGCGTCTCCGGGACAGGGGTATCAGCAGATACGCAGTATTTT.

The rearrangement links TRBV7-9 to TRBJ2-6; 9 positions agree with TRBD1. The CDR3 loop spans 16 amino acids. V lost 8 bases to trimming and J lost 0 bases; unmatched junction nucleotides: 5. CDR1 is SEHNR, CDR2 FQNEAQ, per germline (reference sequence). The CDR3 DNA is TGTGCCAGCTCCAGGGGACAGGGCTCTGGGGCCAACGTCCTGACTTTC. It codes for CASSRGQGSGANVLTF.

This clone turned up a few times. CDR3 protein: CASSEGGYSGNTIYF. Written as DNA, the CDR3 is TGTGCCAGCAGTGAAGGGGGGTATTCAGGAAACACCATATATTTT. V and J are TRBV6-1 and TRBJ1-3, with D tentatively TRBD1 (5 bases). This CDR3 comprises 15 residues. Germline CDR1 MNHNS, CDR2 SASEGT. V was pared by 1 base and J by 4 bases, with 11 bases between.